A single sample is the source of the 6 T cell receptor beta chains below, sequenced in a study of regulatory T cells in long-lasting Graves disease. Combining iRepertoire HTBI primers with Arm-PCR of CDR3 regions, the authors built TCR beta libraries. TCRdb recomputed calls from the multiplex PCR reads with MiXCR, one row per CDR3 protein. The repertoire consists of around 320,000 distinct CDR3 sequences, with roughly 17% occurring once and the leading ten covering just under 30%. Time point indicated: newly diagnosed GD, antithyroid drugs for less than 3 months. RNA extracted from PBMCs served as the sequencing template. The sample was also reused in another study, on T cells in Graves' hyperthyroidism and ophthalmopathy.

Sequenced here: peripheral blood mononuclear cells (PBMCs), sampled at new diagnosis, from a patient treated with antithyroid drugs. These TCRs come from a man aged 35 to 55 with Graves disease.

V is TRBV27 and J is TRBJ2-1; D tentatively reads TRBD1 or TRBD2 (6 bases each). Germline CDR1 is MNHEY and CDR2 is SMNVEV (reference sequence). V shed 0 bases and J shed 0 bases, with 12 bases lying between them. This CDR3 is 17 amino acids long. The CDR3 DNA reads TGTGCCAGCAGTTTATCCAAGGGGGGTCTCTCCTACAATGAGCAGTTCTTC. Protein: CASSLSKGGLSYNEQFF.

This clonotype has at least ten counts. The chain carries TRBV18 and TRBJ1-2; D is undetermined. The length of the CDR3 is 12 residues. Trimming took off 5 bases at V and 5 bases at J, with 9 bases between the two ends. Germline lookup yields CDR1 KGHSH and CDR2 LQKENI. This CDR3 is CASSAIRYGYTF. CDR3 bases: TGTGCCAGCTCAGCCATACGGTATGGCTACACCTTC.

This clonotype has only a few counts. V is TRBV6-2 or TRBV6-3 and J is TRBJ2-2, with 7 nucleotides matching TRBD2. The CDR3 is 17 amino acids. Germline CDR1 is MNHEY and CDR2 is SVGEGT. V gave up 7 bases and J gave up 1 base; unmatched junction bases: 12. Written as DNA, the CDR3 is TGTGCCAGCACCAACCGGGCGGGGGTCGGGAACACCGGGGAGCTGTTTTTT. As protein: CASTNRAGVGNTGELFF.

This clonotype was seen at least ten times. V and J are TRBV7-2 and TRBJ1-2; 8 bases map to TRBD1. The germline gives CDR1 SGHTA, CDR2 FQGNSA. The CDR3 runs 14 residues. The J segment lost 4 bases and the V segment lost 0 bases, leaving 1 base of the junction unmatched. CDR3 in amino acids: CASSLAQGAYGYTF. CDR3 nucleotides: TGTGCCAGCAGCTTAGCGCAGGGGGCCTATGGCTACACCTTC.

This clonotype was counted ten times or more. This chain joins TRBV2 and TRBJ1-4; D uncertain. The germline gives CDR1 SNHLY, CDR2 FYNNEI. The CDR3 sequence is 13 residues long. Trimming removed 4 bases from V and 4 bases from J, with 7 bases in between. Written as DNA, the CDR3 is TGTGCCAGCAGTGGAAATATTAATGAAAAACTGTTTTTT. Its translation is CASSGNINEKLFF. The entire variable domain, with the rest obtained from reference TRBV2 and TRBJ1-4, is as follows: EPEVTQTPSHQVTQMGQEVILRCVPISNHLYFYWYRQILGQKVEFLVSFYNNEISEKSEIFDDQFSVERPDGSNFTLKIRSTKLEDSAMYFCASSGNINEKLFFGSGTQLSVL.

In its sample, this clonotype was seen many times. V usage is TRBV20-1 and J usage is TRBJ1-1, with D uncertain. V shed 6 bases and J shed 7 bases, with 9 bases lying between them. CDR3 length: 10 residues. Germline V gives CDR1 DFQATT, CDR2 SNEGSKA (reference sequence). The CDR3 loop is CSARRGEAFF. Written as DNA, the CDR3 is TGCAGTGCCCGCCGTGGTGAAGCTTTCTTT.